This TCR beta chain derives from a study of blood T cell repertoires in COVID-19. Study-level background: Sites in the United States, Italy and Spain provided acute and convalescent COVID-19 samples. Sample material is recorded as cDNA or gDNA derived from T cells, B-cell-depleted T cells, or PBMCs.

Adults between about 18 and 89 years of age took part from about two dozen US areas. The CDR3 totals 13 residues. V was trimmed by 0 bases and J by 4 bases, leaving 7 bases between them. Germline CDR1 reads GTSNPN; CDR2 reads SVGIG (reference sequence). Authors' analysis steps: Reference gene primer amplification yielded estimated nucleated cell counts. Sequencing used immunoSEQ multiplex PCR; TCRdb keeps in-frame clones, though not all of them. V, J and clone size were drawn from that table, and D and trimming were deduced from the DNA. The sample yields approximately 240,000 clones, around 91% seen once.

The TCR sequence derives from a woman aged 18-29 years in a cohort exposed to, infected with or recovered from COVID-19 (not recorded which). The chain carries TRBV30 and TRBJ1-5; D unresolved. What was sequenced was PBMCs or T cells enriched from blood (not recorded which). The CDR3 nucleotides are TGTGCCTGGAGTGTACTGGTAAATCAGCCCCAGCATTTT. Its translation: CAWSVLVNQPQHF. Looking up the rest from reference TRBV30 and TRBJ1-5 gives the full variable domain: SQTIHQWPATLVQPVGSPLSLECTVEGTSNPNLYWYRQAAGRGLQLLFYSVGIGQISSEVPQNLSASRPQDRQFILSSKKLLLSDSGFYLCAWSVLVNQPQHFGDGTRLSIL.